The subject of this entry is one T cell receptor (beta chain). TCRdb derives one entry per CDR3 protein from the 5' RACE reads, leaving out DNA. This sample's table reports 250,000 to 300,000 distinct CDR3 sequences. This entry belongs to a study of T cells expressing NK-cell markers. The CDR3 length is 18 residues. CDR1 and CDR2 from the germline V gene are MNHEY and SVGAGI. The TCR comes from a woman aged 18-69 years in good health. The sequenced material came from blood T cells: a sorted CD56 or NKG2C T cell subset, CD4+ or CD8+ T cells, or bulk PBMC T cells (not recorded which). The rearrangement uses TRBV6-5 and TRBJ2-4; checking the TCRdb D call of TRBD2 is not possible without DNA. The CDR3: CASSYSGGALGTKNIQYF.